This TCR beta chain is drawn from a study of Graves' ophthalmopathy and Graves' hyperthyroidism. The CDR3 sequence is 15 residues long. CDR1 and CDR2 from the germline V gene are PRHDT and FYEKMQ (reference sequence). V shed 6 bases and J 6 bases; nucleotides not matched to a gene: 10. Amplification of TCR beta CDR3 regions used RNA transcripts. HTBI primers were employed in first-round RT-PCR, then a second-round multiplex PCR followed. TCRdb itself ran the multiplex PCR reads through MiXCR, one entry per CDR3 protein. Of around 660,000 distinct CDR3 sequences in the sample, over 40% were seen once. Ophthalmopathy in the donors was of moderate-to-severe activity, with CAS ≥3, NOSPECS ≥4 and duration under 3 months. Diagnosis used clinical symptoms, serum thyroxine, TRAb, thyroid ultrasound and orbital computed tomography. General observations from the study: Forecasting of ophthalmopathy progression by the model achieved 70.59% sensitivity and approximately 72% specificity.

This clonotype was observed many times. Its matching antigen is unknown. Sequenced material: peripheral blood. The receptor was isolated from an adult man with Graves' ophthalmopathy. The chain carries TRBV13 and TRBJ1-1; 10 bases agree with TRBD1. The DNA for the CDR3 is TGTGCCAGCAGTTCTCGATTTGGGACAGGGGCTGAAGCTTTCTTT. Translation: CASSSRFGTGAEAFF.